This T cell receptor beta chain was recovered during a study of cytotoxic CD8 clonotypes in ibrutinib-treated CLL. About the research overall: For this cohort, patients were about a dozen relapsed/refractory and around 15 treatment-naive, while under 18 were IGHV unmutated. Samples showed on average 255,043 productive templates and around 94,000 productive rearrangements.

Trimming took 4 bases from V and 2 from J, leaving 15 bases between them. This CDR3 contains 15 residues. Looked up from germline, CDR1 is SGHRS and CDR2 is YFSETQ. Concerning this clone itself: Its matching antigen is unknown.

Study-wide results and caveats: Circulating CD8+ T-cell counts were tracked by baseline clonality, which exceeded that of age-matched healthy donors.

Method: immunoSEQ multiplex PCR; TCRdb's copy keeps in-frame clones and lacks some. This table has around 140,000 clones, 75% to 90% appearing once. The gene calls are TRBV5-1 and TRBJ2-5, with D possibly being TRBD1 (6 bases). The sample here was PBMCs, taken after 24 months of ibrutinib treatment. This receptor was taken from a human donor with chronic lymphocytic leukemia. CDR3 loop: CASSAVPGAQETQYF. The CDR3, as DNA: TGCGCCAGCAGCGCGGTACCAGGGGCACAAGAGACCCAGTACTTC. Drawing the rest from reference TRBV5-1 and TRBJ2-5, the complete variable domain is KAGVTQTPRYLIKTRGQQVTLSCSPISGHRSVSWYQQTPGQGLQFLFEYFSETQRNKGNFPGRFSGRQFSNSRSEMNVSTLELGDSALYLCASSAVPGAQETQYFGPGTRLLVL.